The clone carrying this T cell receptor beta chain came up a few times. V dropped 1 base and J dropped 9 bases, with 14 bases sitting between them. The CDR3 spans 14 residues. Germline V lookup: CDR1 SGDLS, CDR2 YYNGEE. Researchers prepared the TCRbeta library using unique molecular identifiers, the study reports. TCRdb re-analysed the PCR reads in MiXCR, keeping a single row per CDR3 protein. The sample has under 450,000 distinct CDR3 sequences, about 17% seen once. The sample comes from a study of T-cell reconstitution after alpha-beta-depleted transplantation in children. The chain links TRBV9 to TRBJ2-1, with no clear D. This receptor was identified in a boy less than two years old who had a stem cell transplant for Wiskott-Aldrich syndrome, so the T cells may come from the graft donor. Specimen: PBMCs, mostly from graft donor cells, collected 360 days after TCRalphabeta/CD19-depleted stem cell transplant. The chain's CDR3 is CASSVSRTVGEQFF. The CDR3 DNA is TGTGCCAGCAGCGTAAGTAGGACCGTAGGTGAGCAGTTCTTC.